The clone carrying this T cell receptor (beta chain) was counted once. Its specificity is unknown. The PCR contained 60 Vbeta and 13 Jbeta primers. Profiled with immunoSEQ multiplex PCR; TCRdb holds only in-frame clones, not every one. The table shows approximately 200,000 clones, with around 77% occurring only once. CDR3 length: 15 residues. Germline V gene lookup returns CDR1 ENHRY and CDR2 SYGVKD. Trimming took 0 bases from V and 5 from J, leaving 13 bases between them. This sample is drawn from a study of cytomegalovirus exposure and HLA in healthy donors. Study-level results: A link between a missense DCLRE1C variant and TCR beta V- and J-gene trimming emerged from a later analysis. Because they were indistinguishable, some V segments, including TRBV6-2 and TRBV6-3, were excluded. Cytomegalovirus status was reportedly diagnosed by the classifier with high sensitivity and specificity.

Specimen: PBMCs. This receptor was taken from a man aged 30 to 39 in good health and CMV-seronegative. V is TRBV10-3 and J is TRBJ1-1; D unresolved. CDR3 sequence (DNA): TGTGCCATCAGTGAGTCGAGGTCGGTTGCAACTGAAGCTTTCTTT. Its translation is CAISESRSVATEAFF.